This T cell receptor (beta chain) was captured in a study of blood T cell repertoires in COVID-19. Study-wide background: COVID-19 samples collected from the United States, Italy and Spain covered acute and convalescent phases.

The CDR3 has 14 amino acids. Looked up from germline, CDR1 is SGHTS and CDR2 is YDEGEE. V shed 4 bases, J shed 5 bases, and the junction held 9 bases outside the gene matches. Some clones are missing from TCRdb's copy, which holds only in-frame ones; the method was immunoSEQ multiplex PCR. The profile shows 95,000 to 150,000 clones, 85% to 90% of them singletons. This chain joins TRBV5-8 and TRBJ2-7; TRBD1 matches 7 bases. Sequencing input: peripheral blood. This TCR was recovered from a man in his sixties or seventies with active or convalescent COVID-19. CDR3 amino acids: CASSQGQIADEQYF. In nucleotides, the CDR3 is TGTGCCAGCAGCCAGGGACAGATTGCCGACGAGCAGTACTTC.